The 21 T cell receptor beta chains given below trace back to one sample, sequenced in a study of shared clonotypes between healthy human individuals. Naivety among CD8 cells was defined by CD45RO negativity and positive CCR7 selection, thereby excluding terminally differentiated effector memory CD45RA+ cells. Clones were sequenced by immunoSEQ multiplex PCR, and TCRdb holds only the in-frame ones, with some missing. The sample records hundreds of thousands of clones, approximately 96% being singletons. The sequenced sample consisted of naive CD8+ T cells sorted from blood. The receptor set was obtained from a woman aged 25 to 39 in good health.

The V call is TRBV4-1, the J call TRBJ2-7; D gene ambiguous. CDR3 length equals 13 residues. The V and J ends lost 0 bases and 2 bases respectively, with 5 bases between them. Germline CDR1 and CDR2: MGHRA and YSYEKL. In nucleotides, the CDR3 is TGCGCCAGCAGCCAAGATCTTGCCTACGAGCAGTACTTC. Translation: CASSQDLAYEQYF.

The CDR3 DNA follows: TGTGCCAGCAGCTACGACAGAGAAGAGACCCAGTACTTC. This encodes CASSYDREETQYF. The chain is built from TRBV5-6 and TRBJ2-5; D may be TRBD1 (5 bases). The CDR3 runs to 13 residues. Germline assignment: CDR1 SGHDT and CDR2 YYEEEE. Between the trimmed V and J ends, which lost 3 bases and 3 bases, there was a span of 9 bases.

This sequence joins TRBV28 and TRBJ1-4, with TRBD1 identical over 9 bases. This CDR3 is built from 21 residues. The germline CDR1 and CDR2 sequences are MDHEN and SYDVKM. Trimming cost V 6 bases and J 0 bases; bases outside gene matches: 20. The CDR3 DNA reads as TGTGCCAGCAGATTCTTTATCCCGGGACAGGGTGATGTTGCAACTAATGAAAAACTGTTTTTT. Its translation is CASRFFIPGQGDVATNEKLFF.

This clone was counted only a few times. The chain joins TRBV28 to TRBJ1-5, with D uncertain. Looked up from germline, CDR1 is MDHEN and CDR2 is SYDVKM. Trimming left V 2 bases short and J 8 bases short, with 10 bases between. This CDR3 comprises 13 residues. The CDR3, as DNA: TGTGCCAGCAGTTTAGAGGGTTCAAAGCCCCAGCATTTT. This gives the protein CASSLEGSKPQHF.

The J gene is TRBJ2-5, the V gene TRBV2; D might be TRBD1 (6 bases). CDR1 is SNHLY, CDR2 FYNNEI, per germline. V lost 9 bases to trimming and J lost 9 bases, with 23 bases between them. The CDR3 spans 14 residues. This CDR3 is CARGPRGEGGAQYF. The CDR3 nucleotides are TGTGCCAGGGGACCCCGGGGCGAAGGGGGAGCCCAGTACTTC.

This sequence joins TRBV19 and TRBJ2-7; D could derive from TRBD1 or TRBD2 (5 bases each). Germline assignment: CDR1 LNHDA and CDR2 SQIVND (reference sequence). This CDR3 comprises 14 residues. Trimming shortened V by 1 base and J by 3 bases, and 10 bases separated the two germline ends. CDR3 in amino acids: CASSIAAGSYEQYF. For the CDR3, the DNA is TGTGCCAGTAGTATAGCGGCAGGGAGCTACGAGCAGTACTTC.

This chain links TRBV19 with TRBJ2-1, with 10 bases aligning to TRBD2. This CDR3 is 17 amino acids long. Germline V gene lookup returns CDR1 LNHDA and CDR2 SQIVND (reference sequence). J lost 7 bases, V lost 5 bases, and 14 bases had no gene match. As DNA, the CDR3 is TGTGCCAGTAGTCCTCTTCCTAGCGGGAGAGGCGGGAATGAGCAGTTCTTC. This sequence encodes CASSPLPSGRGGNEQFF. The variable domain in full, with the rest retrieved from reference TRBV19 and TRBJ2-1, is DGGITQSPKYLFRKEGQNVTLSCEQNLNHDAMYWYRQDPGQGLRLIYYSQIVNDFQKGDIAEGYSVSREKKESFPLTVTSAQKNPTAFYLCASSPLPSGRGGNEQFFGPGTRLTVL.

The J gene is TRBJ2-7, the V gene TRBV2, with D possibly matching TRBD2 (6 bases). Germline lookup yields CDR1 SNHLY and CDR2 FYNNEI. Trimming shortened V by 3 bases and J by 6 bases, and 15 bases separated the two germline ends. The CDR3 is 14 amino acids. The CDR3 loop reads CASSEAGRGVEQYF. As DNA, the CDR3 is TGTGCCAGCAGTGAGGCGGGGCGGGGAGTCGAGCAGTACTTC. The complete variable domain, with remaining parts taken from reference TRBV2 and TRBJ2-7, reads EPEVTQTPSHQVTQMGQEVILRCVPISNHLYFYWYRQILGQKVEFLVSFYNNEISEKSEIFDDQFSVERPDGSNFTLKIRSTKLEDSAMYFCASSEAGRGVEQYFGPGTRLTVT.

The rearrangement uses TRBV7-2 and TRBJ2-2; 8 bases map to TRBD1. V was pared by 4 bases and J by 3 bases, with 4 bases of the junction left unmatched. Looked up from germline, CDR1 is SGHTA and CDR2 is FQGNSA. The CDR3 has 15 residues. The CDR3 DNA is TGTGCCAGCAGCTCTGACAGGGGATACACCGGGGAGCTGTTTTTT. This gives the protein CASSSDRGYTGELFF.

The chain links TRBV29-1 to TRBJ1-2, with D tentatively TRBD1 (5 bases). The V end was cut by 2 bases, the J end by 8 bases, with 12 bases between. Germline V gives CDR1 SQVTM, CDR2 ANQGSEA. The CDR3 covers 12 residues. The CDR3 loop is CSVEQGPGGYTF. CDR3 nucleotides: TGCAGCGTTGAACAGGGCCCCGGGGGCTACACCTTC.

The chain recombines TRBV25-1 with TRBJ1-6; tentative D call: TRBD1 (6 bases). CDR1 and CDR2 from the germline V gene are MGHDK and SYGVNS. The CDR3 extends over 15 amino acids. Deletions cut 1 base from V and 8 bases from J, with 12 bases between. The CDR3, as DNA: TGTGCCAGCAGTGAATGGGTCAGGGGAGATTCACCCCTCCACTTT. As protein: CASSEWVRGDSPLHF.

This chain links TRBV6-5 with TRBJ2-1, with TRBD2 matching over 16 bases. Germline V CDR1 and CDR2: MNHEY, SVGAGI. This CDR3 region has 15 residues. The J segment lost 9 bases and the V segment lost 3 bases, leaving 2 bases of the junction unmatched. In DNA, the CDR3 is TGTGCCAGCAGTTATGGGACTAGCGGGAGGGGTGAGCAGTTCTTC. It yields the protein CASSYGTSGRGEQFF.

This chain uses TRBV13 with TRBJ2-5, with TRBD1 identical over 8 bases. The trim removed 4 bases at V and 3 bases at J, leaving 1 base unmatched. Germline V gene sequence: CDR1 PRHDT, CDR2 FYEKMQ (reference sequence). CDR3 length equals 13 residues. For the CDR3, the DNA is TGTGCCAGCAGCTGGGGACAGGAAGAGACCCAGTACTTC. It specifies CASSWGQEETQYF.

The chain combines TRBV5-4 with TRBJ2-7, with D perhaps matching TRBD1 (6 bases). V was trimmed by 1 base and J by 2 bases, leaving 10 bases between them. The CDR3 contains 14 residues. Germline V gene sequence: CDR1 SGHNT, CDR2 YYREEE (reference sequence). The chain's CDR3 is CASSLSDRAYEQYF. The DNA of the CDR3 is TGTGCCAGCAGCTTGTCGGACAGAGCCTACGAGCAGTACTTC.

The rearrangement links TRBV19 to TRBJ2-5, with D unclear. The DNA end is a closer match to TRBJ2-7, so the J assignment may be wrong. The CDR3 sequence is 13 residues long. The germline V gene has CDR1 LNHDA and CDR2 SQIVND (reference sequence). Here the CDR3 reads CASSFGSGYEQYF. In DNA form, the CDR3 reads TGTGCCAGTAGTTTCGGATCCGGGTACGAGCAGTACTTC.

The CDR3 sequence: CASSHSTSGRQYEQYF. The CDR3 DNA reads as TGCGCCAGCAGTCATTCCACTAGCGGGAGACAGTACGAGCAGTACTTC. V and J are TRBV4-1 and TRBJ2-7; 11 bases agree with TRBD2. V shed 6 bases, J shed 4 bases, and the junction held 11 bases outside the gene matches. This CDR3 comprises 16 residues. Germline V CDR1 and CDR2: MGHRA, YSYEKL.

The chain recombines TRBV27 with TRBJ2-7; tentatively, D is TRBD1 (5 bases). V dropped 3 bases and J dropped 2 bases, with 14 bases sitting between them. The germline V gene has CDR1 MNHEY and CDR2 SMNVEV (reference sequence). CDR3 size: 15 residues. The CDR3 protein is CASSFWSGQAYEQYF. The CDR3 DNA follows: TGTGCCAGCAGTTTTTGGTCTGGACAAGCCTACGAGCAGTACTTC.

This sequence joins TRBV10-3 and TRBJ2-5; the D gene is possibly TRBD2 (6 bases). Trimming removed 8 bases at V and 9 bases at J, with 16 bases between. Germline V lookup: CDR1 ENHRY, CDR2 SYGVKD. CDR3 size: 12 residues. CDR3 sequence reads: CAIGSSDKAQYF. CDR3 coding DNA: TGTGCCATCGGGTCTAGCGATAAGGCCCAGTACTTC.

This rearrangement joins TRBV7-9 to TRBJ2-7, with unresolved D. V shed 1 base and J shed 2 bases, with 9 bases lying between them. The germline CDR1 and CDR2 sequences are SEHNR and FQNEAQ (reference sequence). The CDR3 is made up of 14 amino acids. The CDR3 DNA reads TGTGCCAGCAGCTTAGACACTCACACCTACGAGCAGTACTTC. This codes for CASSLDTHTYEQYF.

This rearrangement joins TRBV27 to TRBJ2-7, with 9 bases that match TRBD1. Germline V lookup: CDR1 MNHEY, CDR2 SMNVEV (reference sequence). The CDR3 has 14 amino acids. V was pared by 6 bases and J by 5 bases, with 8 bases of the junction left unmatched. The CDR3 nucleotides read TGTGCCAGCAGAAGGTTGGGACAGGGTAACGAGCAGTACTTC. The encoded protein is CASRRLGQGNEQYF.

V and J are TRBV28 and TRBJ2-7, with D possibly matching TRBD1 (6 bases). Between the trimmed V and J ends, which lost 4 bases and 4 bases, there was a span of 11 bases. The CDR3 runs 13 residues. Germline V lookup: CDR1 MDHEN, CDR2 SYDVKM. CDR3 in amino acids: CASSSPDRYEQYF. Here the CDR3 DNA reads TGTGCCAGCAGTTCCCCTGACAGGTACGAGCAGTACTTC.